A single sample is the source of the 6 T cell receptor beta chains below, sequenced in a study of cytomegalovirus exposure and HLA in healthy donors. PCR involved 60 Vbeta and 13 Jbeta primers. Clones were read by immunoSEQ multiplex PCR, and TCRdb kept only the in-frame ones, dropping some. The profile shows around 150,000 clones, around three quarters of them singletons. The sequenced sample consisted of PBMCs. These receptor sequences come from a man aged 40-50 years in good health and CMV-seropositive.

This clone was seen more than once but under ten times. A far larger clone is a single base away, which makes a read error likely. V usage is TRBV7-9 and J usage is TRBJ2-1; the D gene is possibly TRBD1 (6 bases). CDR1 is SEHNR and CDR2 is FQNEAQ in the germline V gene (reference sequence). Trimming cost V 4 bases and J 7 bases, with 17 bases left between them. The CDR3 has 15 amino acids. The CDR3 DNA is TGTGCCAGCAGCTCACCGGGGACAAGGGCTAATGAGCAGTTCTTC. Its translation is CASSSPGTRANEQFF.

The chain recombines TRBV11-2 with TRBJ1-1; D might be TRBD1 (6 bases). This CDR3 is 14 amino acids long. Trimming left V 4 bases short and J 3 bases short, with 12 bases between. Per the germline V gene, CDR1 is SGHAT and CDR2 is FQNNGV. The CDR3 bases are TGTGCCAGCAGCTCGGGGGGCGTTTACACTGAAGCTTTCTTT. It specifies CASSSGGVYTEAFF.

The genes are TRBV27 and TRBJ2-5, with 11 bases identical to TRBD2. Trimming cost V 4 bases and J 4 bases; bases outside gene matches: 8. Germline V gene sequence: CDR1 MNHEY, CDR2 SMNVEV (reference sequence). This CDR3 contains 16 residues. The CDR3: CASSSSWTSGLETQYF. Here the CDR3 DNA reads TGTGCCAGCAGTTCCTCCTGGACTAGCGGGTTAGAGACCCAGTACTTC.

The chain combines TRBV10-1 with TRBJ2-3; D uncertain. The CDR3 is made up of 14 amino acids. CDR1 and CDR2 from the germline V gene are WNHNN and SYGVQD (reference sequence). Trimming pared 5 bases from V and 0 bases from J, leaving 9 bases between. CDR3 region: CASSPNPSTDTQYF. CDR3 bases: TGCGCCAGCAGTCCTAATCCCAGCACAGATACGCAGTATTTT.

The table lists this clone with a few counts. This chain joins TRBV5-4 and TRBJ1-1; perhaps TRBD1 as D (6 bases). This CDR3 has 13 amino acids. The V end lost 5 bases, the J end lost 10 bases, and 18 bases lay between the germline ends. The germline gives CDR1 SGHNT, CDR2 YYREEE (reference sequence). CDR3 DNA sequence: TGTGCCAGCAGAATGATGGGGGCACAGGCAGCTTTCTTT. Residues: CASRMMGAQAAFF.

As DNA, the CDR3 is TGTGCCTGGAGGGCAAACACTGAAGCTTTCTTT. Amino acids: CAWRANTEAFF. This sequence joins TRBV30 and TRBJ1-1; D remains unclear. This CDR3 has 11 residues. The germline CDR1 and CDR2 sequences are GTSNPN and SVGIG (reference sequence). V was clipped by 3 bases and J by 2 bases, with 4 bases between them.